One and the same sample provided the 19 T cell receptor beta chains below, sequenced in a study of technical replicates of blood from a handful of donors. Repertoires were generated with immunoSEQ multiplex PCR, while TCRdb's copy carries only in-frame clones and drops some. The profile covers about 82,000 clones, with roughly 92% appearing a single time and roughly 0.26% taken by the ten largest. Material: T cells isolated from PBMCs. The receptors here all came from a human donor in good health.

In DNA form, the CDR3 reads TGTGCCAGCAGTTACAGGGGGCTATACGAGCAGTACTTC. Amino acids: CASSYRGLYEQYF. V is TRBV6-5 and J is TRBJ2-7; 7 bases match TRBD1. Per germline, CDR1 MNHEY and CDR2 SVGAGI. The CDR3 has 13 residues. V dropped 2 bases and J dropped 4; count of bases not matched to a gene: 2.

The sample holds one count of this clone. The V call is TRBV5-1, the J call TRBJ2-5; D not certain. Germline V CDR1 and CDR2: SGHRS, YFSETQ. V lost 1 base, J lost 0 bases, and 7 bases lay in between. This CDR3 has 14 residues. Here the CDR3 reads CASSLLGDQETQYF. The CDR3 DNA sequence: TGCGCCAGCAGCTTGCTTGGAGACCAAGAGACCCAGTACTTC.

The chain couples TRBV7-9 to TRBJ2-3; 9 bases fit TRBD2. V dropped 6 bases and J dropped 4; count of bases not matched to a gene: 8. The CDR3 is 15 residues long. Germline V gene sequence: CDR1 SEHNR, CDR2 FQNEAQ (reference sequence). The CDR3 DNA reads TGTGCCAGCAGGCCGAGGACTAGCGTCGCAGATACGCAGTATTTT. Residues: CASRPRTSVADTQYF.

This chain links TRBV6-5 with TRBJ2-7; 11 bases are shared with TRBD2. Losses at the gene ends were 4 bases for V and 2 bases for J; bases not matched to a gene: 7. In germline, CDR1 is MNHEY, CDR2 SVGAGI. This CDR3 contains 16 residues. Written as DNA, the CDR3 is TGTGCCAGCAGTTCCAGCCCGACTAGCGGGGCCTACGAGCAGTACTTC. It yields the protein CASSSSPTSGAYEQYF.

V usage is TRBV6-4 and J usage is TRBJ1-2; D gene ambiguous. The V end lost 2 bases, the J end lost 6 bases, and 4 bases lay between the germline ends. This CDR3 is built from 11 residues. Germline assignment: CDR1 MRHNA and CDR2 SNTAGT. This CDR3 reads CASSDEDGYTF. The CDR3 DNA follows: TGTGCCAGCAGTGACGAGGATGGCTACACCTTC.

This chain uses TRBV11-2 with TRBJ2-3, with D possibly being TRBD2 (6 bases). CDR3 size: 17 residues. CDR1 is SGHAT and CDR2 is FQNNGV in the germline V gene. V gave up 3 bases and J gave up 2 bases, with 18 bases separating them. Written as DNA, the CDR3 is TGTGCCAGCAGCTTCCTTCTAGCGCAACTACCCACAGATACGCAGTATTTT. This sequence encodes CASSFLLAQLPTDTQYF.

This clone was counted once. The rearrangement joins TRBV7-6 to TRBJ2-1, with TRBD2 matching 9 bases. The CDR3 contains 16 residues. CDR1 is SGHVS, CDR2 FNYEAQ, per germline. V shed 3 bases and J 2 bases; nucleotides not matched to a gene: 5. The CDR3 bases are TGTGCCAGCAGCTTGAATAGCGGGAGCCCCTACAATGAGCAGTTCTTC. Encoded protein: CASSLNSGSPYNEQFF.

CDR3 nucleotides: TGTGCCAGCTCACCGGGAGGAAGGGTAAGCGTGAGTGGGAACACTGAAGCTTTCTTT. Protein sequence: CASSPGGRVSVSGNTEAFF. V and J are TRBV18 and TRBJ1-1; D unresolved. This CDR3 spans 19 amino acids. V gave up 3 bases and J gave up 1 base, with 24 bases separating them. CDR1 KGHSH and CDR2 LQKENI come from the germline V gene.

The chain couples TRBV10-2 to TRBJ2-3; no firm D call. The V and J ends lost 4 bases and 4 bases respectively, with 9 bases between them. The CDR3 is made up of 13 amino acids. Germline V gene data show CDR1 as WSHSY and CDR2 as SAAADI. The CDR3 loop reads CASSAVSPDTQYF. The CDR3 nucleotides read TGCGCCAGCAGTGCGGTCTCCCCAGATACGCAGTATTTT.

The rearrangement links TRBV11-3 to TRBJ2-6; D gene uncertain. This CDR3 contains 15 residues. Germline assignment: CDR1 SGHNT and CDR2 YENEEA. V gave up 5 bases and J gave up 0 bases, with 8 bases separating them. CDR3 region: CASSTVFSGANVLTF. In nucleotides, the CDR3 is TGTGCCAGCAGCACTGTTTTCTCTGGGGCCAACGTCCTGACTTTC.

This clone was recorded only once. V usage is TRBV19 and J usage is TRBJ2-1; 10 nucleotides line up with TRBD2. Trimming at V came to 2 bases and at J to 4 bases, leaving 8 bases not matched to a gene. The V gene's germline CDR1 is LNHDA and CDR2 SQIVND (reference sequence). The CDR3 length is 17 residues. DNA of the CDR3: TGTGCCAGTAGTATATCGAACGGACTAGCGGCGTACAATGAGCAGTTCTTC. This translates into CASSISNGLAAYNEQFF. Looking up the rest from reference TRBV19 and TRBJ2-1 gives the full variable domain: DGGITQSPKYLFRKEGQNVTLSCEQNLNHDAMYWYRQDPGQGLRLIYYSQIVNDFQKGDIAEGYSVSREKKESFPLTVTSAQKNPTAFYLCASSISNGLAAYNEQFFGPGTRLTVL.

This chain joins TRBV6-1 and TRBJ1-2; 7 nucleotides match TRBD1. With V trimmed by 0 bases and J by 4 bases, 8 bases remained unmatched. The CDR3 loop spans 16 amino acids. The V gene's germline CDR1 is MNHNS and CDR2 SASEGT. The CDR3 loop is CASSEAGQEFPYGYTF. Written as DNA, the CDR3 is TGTGCCAGCAGTGAAGCAGGACAGGAGTTTCCCTATGGCTACACCTTC.

The chain joins TRBV6-5 to TRBJ2-5; tentatively, D is TRBD2 (7 bases). Germline CDR1 and CDR2: MNHEY and SVGAGI. The CDR3 length is 15 residues. V shed 0 bases and J shed 5 bases, with 13 bases lying between them. CDR3 DNA sequence: TGTGCCAGCAGTTACTCGGGGGGGCTTGGGGAGACCCAGTACTTC. Encoded protein: CASSYSGGLGETQYF.

This clone occurred once. This sequence joins TRBV7-9 and TRBJ2-1; possibly TRBD1 for D (5 bases). The germline V gene encodes CDR1 SEHNR and CDR2 FQNEAQ (reference sequence). The V end lost 5 bases, the J end lost 2 bases, and 16 bases lay between the germline ends. CDR3 length: 16 amino acids. CDR3 residues: CASSTERHRTYNEQFF. CDR3 sequence (DNA): TGTGCCAGCAGCACAGAAAGACACAGGACCTACAATGAGCAGTTCTTC.

This chain uses TRBV11-3 with TRBJ2-3; 10 bases are shared with TRBD2. The CDR3 sequence is 16 residues long. V trimming: 5 bases; J trimming: 2 bases; junction bases outside the gene matches: 7. Germline V gene lookup returns CDR1 SGHNT and CDR2 YENEEA. The CDR3 sequence: CASSLALAGLTDTQYF. The CDR3 DNA reads TGTGCCAGCAGCCTCGCACTAGCGGGGCTCACAGATACGCAGTATTTT.

The chain uses TRBV5-1 and TRBJ2-5; weak D call: TRBD2 (5 bases). V shed 3 bases and J shed 4 bases, with 13 bases lying between them. The germline gives CDR1 SGHRS, CDR2 YFSETQ. The CDR3 consists of 14 residues. DNA of the CDR3: TGCGCCAGCAGCTGGGAGTCTGTCGGAGAGACCCAGTACTTC. It encodes CASSWESVGETQYF.

V is TRBV5-1 and J is TRBJ2-6, with 7 positions matching TRBD1. Germline CDR1 reads SGHRS; CDR2 reads YFSETQ. The CDR3 is 19 residues long. J lost 3 bases, V lost 6 bases, and 18 bases had no gene match. CDR3 sequence (DNA): TGCGCCAGCAACTTATACGGGACAGCAGTAATTGGTGGGGCCAACGTCCTGACTTTC. It translates to CASNLYGTAVIGGANVLTF.

This chain connects TRBV4-1 to TRBJ1-4, with 7 nucleotides matching TRBD1. V trimming: 4 bases; J trimming: 4 bases; junction bases outside the gene matches: 9. Germline V gene data show CDR1 as MGHRA and CDR2 as YSYEKL. There are 16 residues in the CDR3. The CDR3 is CASSLAGTVGNEKLFF. The CDR3 DNA sequence: TGCGCCAGCAGCCTCGCGGGGACAGTGGGTAATGAAAAACTGTTTTTT.

J is TRBJ2-7 and V is TRBV5-1; TRBD1 aligns across 7 bases. CDR1 and CDR2 (germline): SGHRS, YFSETQ. This CDR3 has 14 residues. V was pared by 0 bases and J by 4 bases, with 4 bases of the junction left unmatched. DNA for the CDR3: TGCGCCAGCAGCTTGGGGACAGGTTGGTACGAGCAGTACTTC. This translates into CASSLGTGWYEQYF.